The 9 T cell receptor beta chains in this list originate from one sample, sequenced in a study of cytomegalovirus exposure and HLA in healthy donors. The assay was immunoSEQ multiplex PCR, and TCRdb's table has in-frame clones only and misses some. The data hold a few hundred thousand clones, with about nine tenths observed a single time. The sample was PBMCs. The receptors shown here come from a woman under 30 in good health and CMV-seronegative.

The CDR3 DNA follows: TGTGCCAGCAGCTTATTCGGGACTGGAGACTTCTACGAGCAGTACTTC. This encodes CASSLFGTGDFYEQYF. The chain uses TRBV7-2 and TRBJ2-7; tentative D call: TRBD2 (6 bases). Trimming stripped 2 bases from V and 3 bases from J, with 17 bases between. The germline gives CDR1 SGHTA, CDR2 FQGNSA. CDR3 length: 16 residues.

CDR3 residues: CASSEDSGRNEQYF. For the CDR3, the DNA is TGTGCCAGCAGTGAGGATAGCGGGAGAAACGAGCAGTACTTC. The chain employs TRBV2 and TRBJ2-7; 9 bases are shared with TRBD2. Germline assignment: CDR1 SNHLY and CDR2 FYNNEI. Trimming cost V 3 bases and J 5 bases; bases outside gene matches: 5. The CDR3 totals 14 residues.

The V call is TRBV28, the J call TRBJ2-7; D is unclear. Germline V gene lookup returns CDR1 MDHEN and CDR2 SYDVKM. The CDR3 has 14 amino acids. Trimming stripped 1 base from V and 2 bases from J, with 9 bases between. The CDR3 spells CASSLSPTPYEQYF. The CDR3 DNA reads TGTGCCAGCAGTTTATCTCCCACTCCCTACGAGCAGTACTTC.

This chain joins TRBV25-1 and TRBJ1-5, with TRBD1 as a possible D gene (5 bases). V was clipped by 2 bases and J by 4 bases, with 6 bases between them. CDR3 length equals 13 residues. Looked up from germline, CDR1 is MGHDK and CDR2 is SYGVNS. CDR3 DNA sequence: TGTGCCAGCAGTGAACAGGGAAATCAGCCCCAGCATTTT. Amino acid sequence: CASSEQGNQPQHF.

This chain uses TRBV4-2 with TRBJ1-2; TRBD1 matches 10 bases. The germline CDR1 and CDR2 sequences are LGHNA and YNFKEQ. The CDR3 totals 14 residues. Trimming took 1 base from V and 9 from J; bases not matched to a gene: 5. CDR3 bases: TGTGCCAGCAGCCAAGGGGGGACAGGGGCAAGCTACACCTTC. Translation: CASSQGGTGASYTF.

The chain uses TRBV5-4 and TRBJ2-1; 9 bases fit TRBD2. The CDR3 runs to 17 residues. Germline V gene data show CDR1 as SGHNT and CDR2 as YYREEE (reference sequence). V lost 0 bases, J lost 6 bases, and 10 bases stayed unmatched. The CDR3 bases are TGTGCCAGCAGCTTGGTTGCGGGAGGGCCAATATCCAATGAGCAGTTCTTC. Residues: CASSLVAGGPISNEQFF.

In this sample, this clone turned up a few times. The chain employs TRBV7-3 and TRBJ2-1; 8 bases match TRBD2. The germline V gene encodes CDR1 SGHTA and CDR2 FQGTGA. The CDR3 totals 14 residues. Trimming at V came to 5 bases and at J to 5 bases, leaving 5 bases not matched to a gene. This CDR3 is CASSPPGLDNEQFF. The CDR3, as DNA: TGTGCCAGCAGCCCGCCGGGACTAGACAATGAGCAGTTCTTC.

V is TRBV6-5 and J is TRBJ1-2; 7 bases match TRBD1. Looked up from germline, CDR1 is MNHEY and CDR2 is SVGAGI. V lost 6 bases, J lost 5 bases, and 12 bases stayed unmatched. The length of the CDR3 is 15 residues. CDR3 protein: CASRTQNRGQYGYTF. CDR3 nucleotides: TGTGCCAGCAGAACCCAAAACAGGGGTCAATATGGCTACACCTTC.

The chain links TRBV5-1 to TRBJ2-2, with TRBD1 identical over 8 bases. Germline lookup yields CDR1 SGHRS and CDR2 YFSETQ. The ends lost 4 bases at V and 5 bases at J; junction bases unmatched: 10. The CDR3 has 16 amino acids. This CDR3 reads CASSNPGTGQTGELFF. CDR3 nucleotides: TGCGCCAGCAGCAATCCCGGGACAGGCCAAACCGGGGAGCTGTTTTTT.